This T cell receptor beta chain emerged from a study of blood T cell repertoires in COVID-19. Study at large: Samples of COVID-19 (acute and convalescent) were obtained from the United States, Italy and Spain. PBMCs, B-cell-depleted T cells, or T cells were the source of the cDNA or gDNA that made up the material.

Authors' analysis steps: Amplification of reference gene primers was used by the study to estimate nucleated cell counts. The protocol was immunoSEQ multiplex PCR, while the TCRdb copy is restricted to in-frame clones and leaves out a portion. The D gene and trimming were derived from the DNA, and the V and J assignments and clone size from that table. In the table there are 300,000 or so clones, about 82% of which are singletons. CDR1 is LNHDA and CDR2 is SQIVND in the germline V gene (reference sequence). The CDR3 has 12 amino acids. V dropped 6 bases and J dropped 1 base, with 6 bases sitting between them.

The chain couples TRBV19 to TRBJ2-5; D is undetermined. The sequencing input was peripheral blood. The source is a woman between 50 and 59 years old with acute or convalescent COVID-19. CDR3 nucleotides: TGTGCCAGTAGCAGAATCCAAGAGACCCAGTACTTC. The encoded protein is CASSRIQETQYF. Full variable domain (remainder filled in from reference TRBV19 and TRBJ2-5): DGGITQSPKYLFRKEGQNVTLSCEQNLNHDAMYWYRQDPGQGLRLIYYSQIVNDFQKGDIAEGYSVSREKKESFPLTVTSAQKNPTAFYLCASSRIQETQYFGPGTRLLVL.